What follows are 25 T cell receptor beta chains derived from one specimen sequenced in a study of blood T cell repertoires in COVID-19 (dated by TCRdb to about 2020). Library preparation employed the immunoSEQ multiplex PCR assay. TCRdb stores this immuneACCESS table with in-frame sequences only. Part of the clones is absent; in the studies checked, under half of the shortfall reflects unresolved V genes, and no reason is known for the rest. In this sample the table shows under 200,000 clones, around 84% of which occur a single time. Together, the top ten hold roughly 14% of the sample. Sequencing input: peripheral blood. All receptors derive from a woman in her seventies with COVID-19, enrolled during active disease.

V gene TRBV5-1 combines with J gene TRBJ2-7, with a weak D call TRBD2 (6 bases). The CDR3 runs to 12 residues. V lost 4 bases, J lost 6 bases, and 11 bases lay in between. CDR1 is SGHRS, CDR2 YFSETQ, per germline. CDR3 nucleotides: TGCGCCAGCAGCGACGGGAGCCCCGAGCAGTACTTC. This sequence encodes CASSDGSPEQYF.

The chain has TRBV5-1 and TRBJ2-5; 11 bases are shared with TRBD1. The CDR3 covers 16 residues. V lost 2 bases and J lost 5; bases outside the gene matches: 8. Germline loops: CDR1 SGHRS, CDR2 YFSETQ. CDR3 DNA: TGCGCCAGCAGCTTAGGTGTCGGGACAGGGGGGGAGACCCAGTACTTC. Translation gives CASSLGVGTGGETQYF.

This chain links TRBV14 with TRBJ1-2; D remains unclear. CDR3 length equals 14 residues. Germline V CDR1 and CDR2: SGHDN, FVKESK. V lost 5 bases to trimming and J lost 4 bases, with 14 bases between them. The CDR3 DNA follows: TGTGCCAGCAGCTTGGCGGAGGCCCCCTATGGCTACACCTTC. Protein: CASSLAEAPYGYTF.

The chain couples TRBV7-9 to TRBJ1-4, with a possible D match to TRBD1 (6 bases). Looked up from germline, CDR1 is SEHNR and CDR2 is FQNEAQ (reference sequence). CDR3 length: 17 residues. The ends were cut back, 5 bases at V and 7 bases at J, with 23 bases in the middle. DNA of the CDR3: TGTGCCAGCAGCAAAACAGGGTCGGGTAATGTGGGTGAAAAACTGTTTTTT. Amino acid sequence: CASSKTGSGNVGEKLFF.

This chain connects TRBV28 to TRBJ2-5, with TRBD2 as a possible D gene (6 bases). The CDR3 contains 14 residues. V was cut by 6 bases and J by 4 bases, with 15 bases left in between. Germline CDR1 MDHEN, CDR2 SYDVKM. The CDR3 sequence: CASRPGSSVETQYF. CDR3 in DNA: TGTGCCAGCAGGCCTGGCTCTAGCGTAGAGACCCAGTACTTC. Variable domain in full (rest from reference TRBV28 and TRBJ2-5): DVKVTQSSRYLVKRTGEKVFLECVQDMDHENMFWYRQDPGLGLRLIYFSYDVKMKEKGDIPEGYSVSREKKERFSLILESASTNQTSMYLCASRPGSSVETQYFGPGTRLLVL.

This rearrangement joins TRBV7-2 to TRBJ1-5; TRBD1 is a possible D gene (6 bases). Germline V lookup: CDR1 SGHTA, CDR2 FQGNSA. Trimming removed 1 base at V and 6 bases at J, with 19 bases between. The CDR3 extends over 17 amino acids. In DNA, the CDR3 is TGTGCCAGCAGCTTAGTGGTGGTACAGGGAGACGCTCAGCCCCAGCATTTT. Protein product: CASSLVVVQGDAQPQHF.

This clone appeared a few times. The chain links TRBV5-4 to TRBJ1-1; TRBD1 agrees at 7 bases. The CDR3 has 14 amino acids. The germline V gene has CDR1 SGHNT and CDR2 YYREEE (reference sequence). After removal of 4 bases from V and 4 bases from J, the junction contained 7 bases not matched to a gene. For the CDR3, the DNA is TGTGCCAGCAGCGGAGGAAACAGGGGCACTGAAGCTTTCTTT. Translated, it gives CASSGGNRGTEAFF.

A word on this clone: A read error may produce the germline difference seen at one junction end. The chain links TRBV28 to TRBJ1-5, with TRBD1 as a possible D gene (5 bases). Germline CDR1 reads MDHEN; CDR2 reads SYDVKM. The CDR3 extends over 12 amino acids. CDR3 coding DNA: TGCGGGGGGGGTGGAGGCAATCAGCCCCAGCATTTT. It encodes CGGGGGNQPQHF.

This chain uses TRBV28 with TRBJ2-7; D is possibly TRBD2 (6 bases). The germline gives CDR1 MDHEN, CDR2 SYDVKM. Deletions cut 2 bases from V and 6 bases from J, with 14 bases between. The CDR3 runs 14 residues. The CDR3, as DNA: TGTGCCAGCAGTTTAGGCGGGACGAGCTTCGAGCAGTACTTC. Its protein product is CASSLGGTSFEQYF.

The chain joins TRBV19 to TRBJ1-2, with TRBD1 matching 9 bases. Germline V gene sequence: CDR1 LNHDA, CDR2 SQIVND (reference sequence). CDR3 length equals 12 residues. V gave up 10 bases and J gave up 7 bases; unmatched junction bases: 7. The CDR3 is CATQQGAGGYTF. The CDR3 region has the DNA TGTGCCACCCAACAGGGGGCGGGTGGCTACACCTTC.

The genes are TRBV6-5 and TRBJ1-1, with 11 bases identical to TRBD1. Trimming took 8 bases from V and 7 from J; bases not matched to a gene: 6. The length of the CDR3 is 13 residues. Germline V lookup: CDR1 MNHEY, CDR2 SVGAGI. CDR3 residues: CASSDRGPVEAFF. In nucleotides, the CDR3 is TGTGCCAGCTCGGACAGGGGGCCGGTTGAAGCTTTCTTT.

This clone was recorded a few times. J is TRBJ1-1 and V is TRBV12-3 or TRBV12-4, with TRBD1 matching over 8 bases. This CDR3 spans 13 amino acids. Trimming at V came to 2 bases and at J to 4 bases, leaving 0 bases not matched to a gene. CDR3 sequence: CASSLQGATEAFF. The DNA of the CDR3 is TGTGCCAGCAGTTTACAGGGGGCCACTGAAGCTTTCTTT.

The V call is TRBV7-9, the J call TRBJ2-7, with 8 bases identical to TRBD1. The CDR3 is made up of 15 amino acids. CDR1 and CDR2 (germline): SEHNR, FQNEAQ (reference sequence). J was trimmed by 5 bases and V by 0 bases; bases with no gene match: 6. CDR3 amino acids: CASSLASGGRNEQYF. The CDR3 nucleotides read TGTGCCAGCAGCTTAGCATCAGGGGGCCGGAACGAGCAGTACTTC.

The CDR3 nucleotides read TGTGCCATCAGCCAGCAGGAAGAGACCCAGTACTTC. Translation: CAISQQEETQYF. V and J are TRBV10-3 and TRBJ2-5; no clear D gene. V lost 6 bases to trimming and J lost 3 bases, with 8 bases between them. The germline gives CDR1 ENHRY, CDR2 SYGVKD. The length of the CDR3 is 12 residues.

The V and J genes are TRBV19 and TRBJ1-5; D is undetermined. The V gene lost 7 bases and the J gene lost 5 bases, with 15 bases spanning the gap. Germline CDR1 and CDR2: LNHDA and SQIVND (reference sequence). The CDR3 consists of 14 residues. Written as DNA, the CDR3 is TGTGCCAGTACCATGGGAGGGAGGGATCAGCCCCAGCATTTT. This translates into CASTMGGRDQPQHF.

The chain recombines TRBV27 with TRBJ2-2; 10 positions match TRBD2. From germline, CDR1 is MNHEY and CDR2 SMNVEV (reference sequence). The CDR3 has 16 residues. With V trimmed by 10 bases and J by 1 base, 9 bases remained unmatched. The CDR3 loop reads CATTTSGRGNTGELFF. For the CDR3, the DNA is TGTGCCACCACCACGAGCGGGAGGGGGAACACCGGGGAGCTGTTTTTT.

The V gene is TRBV7-3, the J gene TRBJ1-2, with D possibly TRBD1 on 6 matching bases. Germline loops: CDR1 SGHTA, CDR2 FQGTGA. The CDR3 spans 15 residues. V was cut by 5 bases and J by 0 bases, with 13 bases left in between. Here the CDR3 reads CASSVTGTANYGYTF. CDR3 bases: TGTGCCAGCAGCGTCACAGGGACGGCTAACTATGGCTACACCTTC.

The chain couples TRBV3-1 (or the pseudogene TRBV3-2) to TRBJ1-1; the match to TRBD1 covers 8 bases. The CDR3 spans 18 residues. Trimming removed 4 bases from V and 1 base from J; junction bases left unmatched: 14. Germline CDR1 LGHDT, CDR2 YNNKEL (reference sequence). The DNA for the CDR3 is TGTGCCAGCAGCCGTAAACTGCAGGGGGCCATTACGAACACTGAAGCTTTCTTT. Amino acid sequence: CASSRKLQGAITNTEAFF.

CDR3 sequence (DNA): TGTGCCACCAGTGATTTTGGCCTAGCGAAGTATTTT. It yields the protein CATSDFGLAKYF. The rearrangement uses TRBV24-1 and TRBJ2-3, with D perhaps matching TRBD2 (6 bases). The V end was cut by 1 base, the J end by 13 bases, with 11 bases between. This CDR3 is built from 12 residues. Germline V gives CDR1 KGHDR, CDR2 SFDVKD.

The chain employs TRBV29-1 and TRBJ1-1; 9 positions match TRBD1. Trimming removed 5 bases from V and 8 bases from J; junction bases left unmatched: 6. Germline lookup yields CDR1 SQVTM and CDR2 ANQGSEA. The CDR3 is made up of 12 amino acids. The CDR3, as DNA: TGCAGCGTTAGGACAGGGGTGTCGGAAGCTTTCTTT. This translates into CSVRTGVSEAFF.

This rearrangement joins TRBV27 to TRBJ2-2; 7 bases agree with TRBD2. CDR3 length equals 16 residues. The junction had 5 bases not matched to a gene; V was cut back by 0 bases and J by 4 bases. CDR1 is MNHEY, CDR2 SMNVEV, per germline (reference sequence). The CDR3 nucleotides are TGTGCCAGCAGTTTATCCGGCGGGGGACCCACCGGGGAGCTGTTTTTT. Translating gives CASSLSGGGPTGELFF.

CDR3 protein: CASKRTSGTYEQYF. CDR3 DNA sequence: TGTGCCAGTAAACGGACTAGCGGGACTTACGAGCAGTACTTC. V and J are TRBV19 and TRBJ2-7; TRBD2 matches at 12 bases. The junction had 5 bases not matched to a gene; V was cut back by 7 bases and J by 4 bases. Germline V gene lookup returns CDR1 LNHDA and CDR2 SQIVND (reference sequence). CDR3 length: 14 amino acids.

In its sample, this clone was seen once. The genes are TRBV9 and TRBJ2-7; D is unclear. The ends were cut back, 4 bases at V and 6 bases at J, with 14 bases in the middle. This CDR3 is 13 amino acids long. Per germline, CDR1 SGDLS and CDR2 YYNGEE. In DNA form, the CDR3 reads TGTGCCAGCAGCCCAGCGCCGTTGGGCGAGCAGTACTTC. Its protein product is CASSPAPLGEQYF.

CDR3 nucleotide sequence: TGCAGCGTTCAACAGGGGGCTGGCGGCGGAACCGGGGAGCTGTTTTTT. It codes for CSVQQGAGGGTGELFF. The chain couples TRBV29-1 to TRBJ2-2; 9 positions match TRBD1. J lost 5 bases, V lost 5 bases, and 12 bases had no gene match. Per the germline V gene, CDR1 is SQVTM and CDR2 is ANQGSEA. This CDR3 comprises 16 residues.

The V call is TRBV19, the J call TRBJ1-2; a possible D gene is TRBD1 (5 bases). CDR1 and CDR2 from the germline V gene are LNHDA and SQIVND (reference sequence). Trimming shortened V by 2 bases and J by 8 bases, and 12 bases separated the two germline ends. This CDR3 has 13 amino acids. CDR3 DNA: TGTGCCAGTAGTATATTCGAAGGGGCCGGCTACACCTTC. Residues: CASSIFEGAGYTF.